A selection of T cell receptor beta chains follows, all from one sample in a study of cytomegalovirus exposure and HLA in healthy donors. Assay used: immunoSEQ multiplex PCR; TCRdb lists only in-frame clones, some missing. The data contain about 120,000 clones, roughly 80% of them singletons. The sample comprised PBMCs. Receptors originate from a woman aged 18-29 years in good health and CMV-seronegative. The CDR3 runs from the conserved cysteine through the conserved F or W. The D gene is left open where the match is weak. Not every row has a clone size; where given, it reads once, few, many or a size class.

d_call clone_size j_call v_call cdr3_nt cdr3_aa
. . TRBJ2-4 TRBV4-3 TGCGCCAGCAGCCCCAGTCGATCTGTTTTGGACAGTCAGTACTTC CASSPSRSVLDSQYF
TRBD1 . TRBJ1-1 TRBV4-3 TGCGCCAGCAGTTACCGAGACAGGGGAGAAGGCACTGAAGCTTTCTTT CASSYRDRGEGTEAFF
. . TRBJ1-2 TRBV14 TGTGCCAGCAGCCGGGCAGTCCCACGCCATGGCTACACCTTC CASSRAVPRHGYTF
. few TRBJ1-1 TRBV7-2 TGTGCCAGCAGCTTAGAGGGGAGGGATACTGAAGCTTTCTTT CASSLEGRDTEAFF
TRBD2 . TRBJ2-1 TRBV5-6 TGTGCCAGCAGCTTAGGACTAGCAGTCTATGAGCAGTTCTTC CASSLGLAVYEQFF
. . TRBJ2-7 TRBV27 TGTGCCAGCAGTGCCAACCCCACTACTTGGCGGCGGTCTACGCGGGGGTACTTC CASSANPTTWRRSTRGYF
TRBD2 . TRBJ2-5 TRBV25-1 TGTGCCAGCAGCCGAATAGAGCCTAGCGGGATGGAGACCCAGTACTTC CASSRIEPSGMETQYF
. . TRBJ2-1 TRBV5-6 TGTGCCAGCAGCTTAAGGGACTCTTACAATGAGCAGTTCTTC CASSLRDSYNEQFF
. . TRBJ2-7 TRBV29-1 TGCAGCGTTGAAGATGGCGTAGAGGACAGCTCCTACGAGCAGTACTTC CSVEDGVEDSSYEQYF
TRBD2 . TRBJ2-3 TRBV6-1 TGTGCCAGCAGTGAATGGGGACTAGCGGGGCTCCAGGGAGATACGCAGTATTTT CASSEWGLAGLQGDTQYF
. . TRBJ2-1 TRBV25-1 TGTGCCAGCAGTGAATATATTCTGGGGGGAGGCAATGAGCAGTTCTTC CASSEYILGGGNEQFF
. once TRBJ1-5 TRBV6-5 TGTGCCAGCAGTTACCTTGGGAGGGCTTGGCCCCAGCATTTT CASSYLGRAWPQHF
. . TRBJ1-1 TRBV6-1 TGTGCCAGCACCCCTCCTGGCAGAATGAACACTGAAGCTTTCTTT CASTPPGRMNTEAFF
TRBD1 . TRBJ1-4 TRBV5-4 TGTGCCAGCAGGGGACAGGGCGGTGAAAAACTGTTTTTT CASRGQGGEKLFF
TRBD1 . TRBJ1-2 TRBV11-1 TGTGCCAGCGGGACAGGGCCTAATTATGGCTACACCTTC CASGTGPNYGYTF
TRBD1 . TRBJ1-3 TRBV5-1 TGCGCCAGCAGCAGGGACAGGAGCCACTCTGGAAACACCATATATTTT CASSRDRSHSGNTIYF
. . TRBJ1-3 TRBV13 TGTGCCAGCAGCTTAGTGAGCTCTGGAAACACCATATATTTT CASSLVSSGNTIYF